This T cell receptor beta chain was identified during a study of CD8 T cells in ankylosing spondylitis. Preparation of TCR beta libraries was done by quantitative 5'-RACE with molecular barcodes. TCRdb independently ran MiXCR on the 5' RACE reads; one entry per CDR3 protein. This sample has 350,000 or so distinct CDR3 sequences, with roughly 15% found just once. Germline CDR1 is LNHDA and CDR2 is SQIVND (reference sequence). This CDR3 comprises 12 residues. The V gene lost 5 bases and the J gene lost 4 bases, with 6 bases spanning the gap. This clonotype has a count of ten or more. This sequence originates from a male donor with ankylosing spondylitis or in good health (not recorded which). The rearrangement uses TRBV19 and TRBJ2-1, with D uncertain. Sequences were obtained from blood, either unsorted or a sorted T cell fraction (not recorded which). CDR3 region: CASSQVYNEQFF. Written as DNA, the CDR3 is TGTGCCAGTAGTCAGGTTTACAATGAGCAGTTCTTC.